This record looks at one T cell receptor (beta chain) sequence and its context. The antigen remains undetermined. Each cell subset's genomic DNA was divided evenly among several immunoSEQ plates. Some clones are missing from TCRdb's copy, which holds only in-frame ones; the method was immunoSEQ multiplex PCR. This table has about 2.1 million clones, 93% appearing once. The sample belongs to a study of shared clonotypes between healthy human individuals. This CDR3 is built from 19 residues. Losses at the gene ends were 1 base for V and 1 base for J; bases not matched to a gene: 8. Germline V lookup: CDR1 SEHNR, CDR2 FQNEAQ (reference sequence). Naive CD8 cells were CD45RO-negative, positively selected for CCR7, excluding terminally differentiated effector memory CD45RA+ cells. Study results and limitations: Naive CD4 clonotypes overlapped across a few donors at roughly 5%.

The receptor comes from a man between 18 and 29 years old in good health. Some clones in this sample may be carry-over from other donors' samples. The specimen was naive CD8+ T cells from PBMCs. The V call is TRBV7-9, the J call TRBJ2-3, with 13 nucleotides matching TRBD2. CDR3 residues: CASSLGYRTSGSGTDTQYF. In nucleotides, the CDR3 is TGTGCCAGCAGCTTAGGGTATCGGACTAGCGGGAGCGGCACAGATACGCAGTATTTT.